Listed below are T cell receptor beta chains from one sample, sequenced in a study of blood T cells in healthy people across ages. MiXCR, run by TCRdb on the 5' RACE reads, gives a single entry per CDR3 protein. The sample contains approximately 810,000 distinct CDR3 sequences, less than 35% of which appear only once. Input material: blood. These receptors were taken from a woman of 80 years or more in good health. The CDR3 runs from the conserved cysteine through the conserved F or W. A D gene is named only where the DNA matches it firmly. Clone sizes are given selectively: once, few, many, or a class where the clone is expanded.

CDR3 protein: CASSYAGNQPQHF
CDR3 DNA: TGTGCCAGCAGTTACGCGGGCAATCAGCCCCAGCATTTT
J gene: TRBJ1-5
V gene: TRBV6-2/TRBV6-3
clone size: many
D gene: .

CDR3 protein: CASSQDVWTGSNEQYF
CDR3 DNA: TGCGCCAGCAGCCAAGATGTGTGGACAGGGTCCAACGAGCAGTACTTC
J gene: TRBJ2-7
V gene: TRBV4-1
clone size: few
D gene: TRBD1

CDR3 protein: CASSRGHLYEQYF
CDR3 DNA: TGTGCCAGCAGCCGGGGACATCTCTACGAGCAGTACTTC
J gene: TRBJ2-7
V gene: TRBV3-1
clone size: many
D gene: .

CDR3 protein: CASSYPNGQGNTEAFF
CDR3 DNA: TGTGCCAGCAGTTACCCAAATGGACAGGGAAACACTGAAGCTTTCTTT
J gene: TRBJ1-1
V gene: TRBV6-6
clone size: .
D gene: TRBD1

CDR3 protein: CASSYGAGGGDTQYF
CDR3 DNA: TGTGCCAGCAGTTACGGAGCGGGGGGCGGAGATACGCAGTATTTT
J gene: TRBJ2-3
V gene: TRBV6-6
clone size: many
D gene: TRBD2

CDR3 protein: CSARGLLGENIQYF
CDR3 DNA: TGCAGTGCTAGAGGTCTCCTAGGAGAAAACATTCAGTACTTC
J gene: TRBJ2-4
V gene: TRBV20-1
clone size: many
D gene: .

CDR3 protein: CASRARGQGATEAFF
CDR3 DNA: TGTGCCAGCAGAGCCCGCGGACAGGGGGCTACTGAAGCTTTCTTT
J gene: TRBJ1-1
V gene: TRBV11-1
clone size: few
D gene: TRBD1

CDR3 protein: CASSSRRGTEETQYF
CDR3 DNA: TGTGCCAGCAGTTCCCGAAGGGGGACTGAAGAGACCCAGTACTTC
J gene: TRBJ2-5
V gene: TRBV6-6
clone size: many
D gene: .

CDR3 protein: CSARAPHLNEQYF
CDR3 DNA: TGCAGTGCTAGAGCGCCGCATTTGAACGAGCAGTACTTC
J gene: TRBJ2-7
V gene: TRBV20-1
clone size: many
D gene: .

CDR3 protein: CASSQGGRDTEAFF
CDR3 DNA: TGTGCCAGCAGCCAAGGGGGGAGGGACACTGAAGCTTTCTTT
J gene: TRBJ1-1
V gene: TRBV3-1
clone size: .
D gene: .

CDR3 protein: CASSPSRTGLSDGYTF
CDR3 DNA: TGTGCCAGCAGCCCGAGCCGGACAGGGCTTTCAGATGGCTACACCTTC
J gene: TRBJ1-2
V gene: TRBV5-5
clone size: few
D gene: TRBD1

CDR3 protein: CASQAMGGIDEKLFF
CDR3 DNA: TGTGCCAGCCAGGCGATGGGGGGCATTGATGAAAAACTGTTTTTT
J gene: TRBJ1-4
V gene: TRBV5-4
clone size: .
D gene: .